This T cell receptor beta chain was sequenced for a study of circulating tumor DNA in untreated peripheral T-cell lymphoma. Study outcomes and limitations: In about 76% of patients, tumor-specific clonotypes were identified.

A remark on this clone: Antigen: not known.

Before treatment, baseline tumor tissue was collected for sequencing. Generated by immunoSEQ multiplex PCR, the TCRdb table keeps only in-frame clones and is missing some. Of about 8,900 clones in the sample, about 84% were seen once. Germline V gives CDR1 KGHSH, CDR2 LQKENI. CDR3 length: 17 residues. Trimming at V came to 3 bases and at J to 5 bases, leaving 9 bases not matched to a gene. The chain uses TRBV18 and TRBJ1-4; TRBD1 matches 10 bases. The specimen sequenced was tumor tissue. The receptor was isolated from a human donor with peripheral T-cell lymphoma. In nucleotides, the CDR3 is TGTGCCAGCTCACCGTCCCGGGACAGGGGTCCGAATGAAAAACTGTTTTTT. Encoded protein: CASSPSRDRGPNEKLFF.